The clone carrying this TCR beta chain was counted ten times or more. Antigen specificity is unknown. This specimen comes from a study of response to subunit inactivated influenza vaccine. The CDR3 is 15 residues long. The J segment lost 8 bases and the V segment lost 6 bases, leaving 7 bases of the junction unmatched. Study observations and caveats: Authors proposed each seasonal influenza vaccination draws in few new T cells.

TCRdb reanalysed the RT-PCR reads using MiXCR and keeps one entry per CDR3 protein. The sample records fewer than 800,000 distinct CDR3 sequences, 15% to 19% being singletons. The origin of this receptor is a man aged 50 or older who received an inactivated influenza vaccine. The sample in question was PBMCs from blood, obtained 11 to 12 days after vaccination. The rearrangement joins TRBV12-3 or TRBV12-4 to TRBJ2-1; 13 bases agree with TRBD2. The CDR3 region is CASRDTSGRAYEQFF. The CDR3 DNA is TGTGCCAGCAGAGATACTAGCGGGAGGGCCTATGAGCAGTTCTTC.